The 17 T cell receptor beta chains given below trace back to one sample, sequenced in a study of CD8 T cells in Susac syndrome. Reverse transcription of roughly 0.45 to 1 ug RNA was carried out with random hexamers. TCRdb re-called the immunoSEQ multiplex PCR reads with MiXCR, one entry per CDR3 protein. The sample records more than 150,000 distinct CDR3 sequences, approximately 96% being singletons. Sequencing used CD4+ T cells from PBMCs. Receptors were obtained from a human donor in good health.

V is TRBV3-1 and J is TRBJ2-7; TRBD2 aligns across 8 bases. The CDR3 is 15 residues long. Losses at the gene ends were 1 base for V and 5 bases for J; bases not matched to a gene: 7. Germline values: CDR1 LGHDT, CDR2 YNNKEL (reference sequence). CDR3 coding DNA: TGTGCCAGCAGCCAAGTGCGGGGGGCTGGCCACGAGCAGTACTTC. Its translation: CASSQVRGAGHEQYF.

J is TRBJ1-2 and V is TRBV29-1; 8 bases fit TRBD1. The CDR3 loop spans 12 amino acids. V lost 4 bases, J lost 7 bases, and 5 bases stayed unmatched. The germline V gene has CDR1 SQVTM and CDR2 ANQGSEA. CDR3 sequence: CSVVSDRAGYTF. In nucleotides, the CDR3 is TGCAGCGTTGTTTCGGACAGGGCTGGCTACACCTTC.

Comment on this clonotype: Germline and junction disagree at one end, which may indicate a read error. The chain is built from TRBV29-1 and TRBJ1-2, with TRBD1 matching 8 bases. The V gene's germline CDR1 is SQVTM and CDR2 ANQGSEA. CDR3 size: 13 residues. CDR3 nucleotide sequence: TGCAGCGCTGAAAGGGGGACAGGCTATGGCTACACCTTC. Protein sequence: CSAERGTGYGYTF.

This chain joins TRBV7-2 and TRBJ2-5; no clear D. V lost 5 bases to trimming and J lost 4 bases, with 8 bases between them. The CDR3 is 12 amino acids. Germline-derived CDR1 and CDR2 are SGHTA and FQGNSA. The CDR3 is CASSPLVETQYF. The CDR3 bases are TGTGCCAGCAGCCCCCTAGTAGAGACCCAGTACTTC.

The chain is built from TRBV20-1 and TRBJ1-5; possibly TRBD1 for D (5 bases). V lost 3 bases and J lost 1, with 16 bases in between. Germline loops: CDR1 DFQATT, CDR2 SNEGSKA (reference sequence). This CDR3 has 16 residues. This chain's CDR3 is CSASPGGGLSNQPQHF. Written as DNA, the CDR3 is TGCAGTGCTAGCCCCGGTGGGGGGTTGAGCAATCAGCCCCAGCATTTT.

CDR3 region: CASSPQEDTQYF. CDR3 sequence (DNA): TGTGCCAGCAGCCCTCAGGAAGATACGCAGTATTTT. The chain carries TRBV5-4 and TRBJ2-3; D not resolved. CDR3 length: 12 residues. Germline values: CDR1 SGHNT, CDR2 YYREEE (reference sequence). V was cut by 4 bases and J by 5 bases, with 8 bases left in between.

This clonotype was detected only a few times. This rearrangement joins TRBV7-9 to TRBJ2-3; 8 positions match TRBD2. Trimming removed 5 bases from V and 4 bases from J; junction bases left unmatched: 5. This CDR3 is 14 amino acids long. Germline V CDR1 and CDR2: SEHNR, FQNEAQ (reference sequence). CDR3 in amino acids: CASSDRGGPDTQYF. In DNA, the CDR3 is TGTGCCAGCAGCGACCGGGGGGGGCCAGATACGCAGTATTTT.

The chain carries TRBV15 and TRBJ1-2, with D maybe TRBD1 (6 bases). Per the germline V gene, CDR1 is LNHNV and CDR2 is YYDKDF (reference sequence). The CDR3 sequence is 17 residues long. V was pared by 1 base and J by 4 bases, with 19 bases between. CDR3 residues: CATSRAGGVDSVYGYTF. Here the CDR3 DNA reads TGTGCCACCAGCAGAGCGGGGGGAGTGGACAGCGTCTATGGCTACACCTTC.

The rearrangement links TRBV7-2 to TRBJ2-7; D unresolved. The ends were cut back, 7 bases at V and 6 bases at J, with 10 bases in the middle. CDR1 and CDR2 from the germline V gene are SGHTA and FQGNSA. The CDR3 totals 11 residues. The CDR3 sequence: CASTTSTEQYF. The CDR3 DNA reads TGTGCCAGCACCACCAGTACCGAGCAGTACTTC.

The rearrangement uses TRBV25-1 and TRBJ2-3; D possibly matches TRBD1 or TRBD2 (5 bases each). CDR3 size: 14 residues. The V end lost 3 bases, the J end lost 5 bases, and 12 bases lay between the germline ends. Germline lookup yields CDR1 MGHDK and CDR2 SYGVNS. The CDR3 DNA reads TGTGCCAGCAGTGACGCCGGGGCTATAGATACGCAGTATTTT. It is translated as CASSDAGAIDTQYF.

Only one count was recorded for this clonotype. The chain is built from TRBV11-2 and TRBJ1-6; TRBD1 might be the D (5 bases). The CDR3 is made up of 14 amino acids. Germline loops: CDR1 SGHAT, CDR2 FQNNGV. With 1 base removed from V and 11 bases from J, the gap between germline ends came to 12 bases. Here the CDR3 DNA reads TGTGCCAGCAGCTTAGGAGGGACGAATCCACCCCTCCACTTT. Amino acids: CASSLGGTNPPLHF.

V and J are TRBV6-5 and TRBJ2-7, with D hard to call. Germline-derived CDR1 and CDR2 are MNHEY and SVGAGI. Trimming took off 8 bases at V and 3 bases at J, with 8 bases between the two ends. The length of the CDR3 is 11 residues. CDR3 amino acids: CASGRDYEQYF. The DNA of the CDR3 is TGTGCCAGCGGAAGGGACTACGAGCAGTACTTC.

This chain links TRBV30 with TRBJ1-6, with 7 nucleotides matching TRBD1. This CDR3 has 14 amino acids. V shed 3 bases, J shed 7 bases, and the junction held 6 bases outside the gene matches. Per the germline V gene, CDR1 is GTSNPN and CDR2 is SVGIG (reference sequence). CDR3: CAWRETGWNSPLHF. As DNA, the CDR3 is TGTGCCTGGAGGGAGACAGGGTGGAATTCACCCCTCCACTTT.

The chain links TRBV7-9 to TRBJ2-1, with 13 positions matching TRBD2. The trim removed 5 bases at V and 5 bases at J, leaving 6 bases unmatched. The CDR3 loop spans 16 amino acids. The germline V gene has CDR1 SEHNR and CDR2 FQNEAQ (reference sequence). For the CDR3, the DNA is TGTGCCAGCAGCCCCCGGACTAGCGGGGGCAACAATGAGCAGTTCTTC. Residues: CASSPRTSGGNNEQFF.

J is TRBJ2-3 and V is TRBV9; no clear D. The CDR3 is 14 residues long. Trimming left V 4 bases short and J 5 bases short, with 14 bases between. Germline CDR1 reads SGDLS; CDR2 reads YYNGEE. This CDR3 is CASSPGGVGDTQYF. The CDR3 nucleotides read TGTGCCAGCAGCCCCGGTGGCGTGGGAGATACGCAGTATTTT.

This sequence joins TRBV19 and TRBJ1-6; D remains unclear. This CDR3 has 12 amino acids. CDR1 is LNHDA and CDR2 is SQIVND in the germline V gene (reference sequence). V was shortened by 3 bases and J by 8 bases, with 5 bases between the two germline ends. CDR3 loop: CASSMRDSPLHF. Written as DNA, the CDR3 is TGTGCCAGTAGTATGCGGGATTCACCCCTCCACTTT.

The chain carries TRBV9 and TRBJ1-2, with D uncertain. Trimming left V 0 bases short and J 4 bases short, with 13 bases between. CDR3 length equals 15 residues. The V gene's germline CDR1 is SGDLS and CDR2 YYNGEE. CDR3 loop: CASSVGEVIGYGYTF. The CDR3 nucleotides read TGTGCCAGCAGCGTAGGAGAGGTCATCGGCTATGGCTACACCTTC.